The entry that follows covers one T cell receptor beta chain sequence. The antigen remains undetermined. The method was immunoSEQ multiplex PCR; TCRdb's version includes in-frame clones alone and lacks a portion of them. Altogether 200,000 to 250,000 clones are present, about 94% being singletons, with the ten largest covering 1.5% to 2%. This record comes from a study of T cell responses to AZD1222 COVID-19 vaccine. General study results and limits: The CD4 TCRs associated with vaccination extended across spike and predominated at 160-218 and 743-854. Baseline serostatus was positive in only six AZD1222 recipients.

The junction had 7 bases not matched to a gene; V was cut back by 3 bases and J by 4 bases. The CDR3 has 15 residues. The germline V gene encodes CDR1 MGHDK and CDR2 SYGVNS. The specimen was peripheral blood, collected 28 days after the second dose of the MenACWY control vaccine. This clonotype was obtained from an adult who received the MenACWY meningococcal vaccine as a control. This chain joins TRBV25-1 and TRBJ2-5; 8 nucleotides line up with TRBD1. Here the CDR3 DNA reads TGTGCCAGCAGTGAGCCGACAGGGGCAATAGAGACCCAGTACTTC. Its translation is CASSEPTGAIETQYF.